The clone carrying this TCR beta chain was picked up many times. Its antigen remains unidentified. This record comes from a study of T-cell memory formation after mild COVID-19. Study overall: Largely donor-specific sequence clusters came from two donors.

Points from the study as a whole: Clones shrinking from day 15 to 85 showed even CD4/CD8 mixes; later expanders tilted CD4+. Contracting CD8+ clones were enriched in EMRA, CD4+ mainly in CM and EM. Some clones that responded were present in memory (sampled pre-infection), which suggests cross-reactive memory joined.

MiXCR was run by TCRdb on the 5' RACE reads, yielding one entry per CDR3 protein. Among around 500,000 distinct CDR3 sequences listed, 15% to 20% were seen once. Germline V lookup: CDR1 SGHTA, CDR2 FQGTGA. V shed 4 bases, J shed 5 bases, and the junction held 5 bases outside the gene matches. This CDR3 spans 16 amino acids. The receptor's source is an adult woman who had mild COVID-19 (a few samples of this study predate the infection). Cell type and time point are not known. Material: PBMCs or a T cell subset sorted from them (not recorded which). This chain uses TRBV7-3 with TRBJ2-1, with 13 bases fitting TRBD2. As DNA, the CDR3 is TGTGCCAGCAGCTCCCCGGGACTAGCGGGACACAATGAGCAGTTCTTC. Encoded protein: CASSSPGLAGHNEQFF. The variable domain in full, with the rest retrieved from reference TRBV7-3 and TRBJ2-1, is GAGVSQTPSNKVTEKGKYVELRCDPISGHTALYWYRQSLGQGPEFLIYFQGTGAADDSGLPNDRFFAVRPEGSVSTLKIQRTERGDSAVYLCASSSPGLAGHNEQFFGPGTRLTVL.